The 27 T cell receptor beta chains below all came from one sample that was sequenced in a study of cytomegalovirus exposure and HLA in healthy donors. Primers: 60 Vbeta forward and 13 Jbeta reverse. Sequencing was performed with immunoSEQ multiplex PCR; in TCRdb, only in-frame clones are kept and a portion is missing. This sample has some 190,000 clones, with less than 80% found just once. The sequencing input was PBMCs. The receptors stem from a man between 18 and 29 years old in good health and CMV-seronegative.

The rearrangement uses TRBV6-1 and TRBJ2-5, with D unclear. The V gene's germline CDR1 is MNHNS and CDR2 SASEGT. V lost 2 bases and J 7 bases, leaving 8 bases between the germline ends. CDR3 size: 12 residues. In nucleotides, the CDR3 is TGTGCCAGCAGTGAAACCAGAGGGACCCAGTACTTC. Amino acids: CASSETRGTQYF.

V gene TRBV28 combines with J gene TRBJ2-5; D uncertain. V was shortened by 3 bases and J by 6 bases, with 8 bases between the two germline ends. Germline CDR1 reads MDHEN; CDR2 reads SYDVKM. The CDR3 has 12 amino acids. The DNA of the CDR3 is TGTGCCAGCAGTTTTGGGCGAAAGACCCAGTACTTC. This gives the protein CASSFGRKTQYF.

The chain employs TRBV15 and TRBJ1-3; D unresolved. The CDR3 is made up of 12 amino acids. Germline CDR1 LNHNV, CDR2 YYDKDF (reference sequence). V lost 1 base and J 5 bases, leaving 3 bases between the germline ends. CDR3 DNA sequence: TGTGCCACCAGCAGAGCCAGAAACACCATATATTTT. This translates into CATSRARNTIYF. Drawing the rest from reference TRBV15 and TRBJ1-3, the complete variable domain is DAMVIQNPRYQVTQFGKPVTLSCSQTLNHNVMYWYQQKSSQAPKLLFHYYDKDFNNEADTPDNFQSRRPNTSFCFLDIRSPGLGDTAMYLCATSRARNTIYFGEGSWLTVV.

This CDR3 is CASSAQGGSNYGYTF. The CDR3 coding sequence is TGTGCCAGCAGTGCACAGGGTGGATCTAACTATGGCTACACCTTC. The chain carries TRBV6-5 and TRBJ1-2, with D perhaps TRBD1 (6 bases). This CDR3 contains 15 residues. Per germline, CDR1 MNHEY and CDR2 SVGAGI. V lost 5 bases, J lost 0 bases, and 13 bases lay in between.

This clone appeared once. CDR3 protein: CASSKGGGGDIQYF. CDR3 DNA: TGTGCCAGCAGCAAAGGGGGGGGTGGGGACATTCAGTACTTC. The gene calls are TRBV7-3 and TRBJ2-4, with D possibly TRBD2 on 7 matching bases. V was pared by 5 bases and J by 8 bases, with 16 bases between. Per the germline V gene, CDR1 is SGHTA and CDR2 is FQGTGA. The CDR3 length is 14 residues.

The rearrangement uses TRBV15 and TRBJ1-4; D remains ambiguous. The CDR3 contains 15 residues. Germline values: CDR1 LNHNV, CDR2 YYDKDF (reference sequence). The V end was cut by 8 bases, the J end by 0 bases, with 13 bases between. CDR3 coding DNA: TGTGCCACCGCCCCCCGGGGTACAACTAATGAAAAACTGTTTTTT. This encodes CATAPRGTTNEKLFF.

This chain joins TRBV9 and TRBJ2-5; D may be TRBD2 (6 bases). Trimming removed 3 bases from V and 1 base from J, with 13 bases in between. Germline-derived CDR1 and CDR2 are SGDLS and YYNGEE. The CDR3 covers 15 residues. The CDR3 reads CASSGSGTSQETQYF. The DNA for the CDR3 is TGTGCCAGCAGCGGTAGCGGAACCTCCCAAGAGACCCAGTACTTC.

J is TRBJ1-1 and V is TRBV28, with 7 nucleotides matching TRBD1. Per germline, CDR1 MDHEN and CDR2 SYDVKM. The CDR3 covers 13 residues. Unmatched junction bases numbered 11, after V lost 6 bases and J lost 10 bases. CDR3 in amino acids: CASRPAAGGVAFF. The DNA for the CDR3 is TGTGCCAGCAGACCCGCGGCAGGGGGTGTAGCTTTCTTT.

The chain recombines TRBV4-2 with TRBJ1-2; 11 bases map to TRBD1. The CDR3 extends over 17 amino acids. Germline trimming cut 1 base from V and 6 bases from J; bases unmatched to any gene: 10. Germline lookup yields CDR1 LGHNA and CDR2 YNFKEQ. CDR3 nucleotide sequence: TGTGCCAGCAGCCAAGGTCCCGGTGGGACAGGGGGGAATGGCTACACCTTC. Its translation: CASSQGPGGTGGNGYTF.

The chain recombines TRBV6-1 with TRBJ1-6; 7 bases line up with TRBD1. The ends lost 5 bases at V and 8 bases at J; junction bases unmatched: 9. The CDR3 has 15 amino acids. Germline CDR1 is MNHNS and CDR2 is SASEGT. CDR3 residues: CASSPKTGFYSPLHF. CDR3 DNA sequence: TGTGCCAGCAGTCCTAAGACAGGGTTTTATTCACCCCTCCACTTT.

This sequence joins TRBV5-6 and TRBJ1-2; tentatively, D is TRBD1 (6 bases). Trimming took off 3 bases at V and 8 bases at J, with 17 bases between the two ends. This CDR3 has 14 amino acids. CDR1 and CDR2 (germline): SGHDT, YYEEEE. CDR3 amino acids: CASSSYDRTGGYTF. The CDR3 region has the DNA TGTGCCAGCAGCTCCTATGACAGGACGGGGGGCTACACCTTC.

DNA for the CDR3: TGTGCCATCAGTGCATCTGTGGCCAGGGGGTCGGCCAAAAACATTCAGTACTTC. Protein product: CAISASVARGSAKNIQYF. V usage is TRBV10-3 and J usage is TRBJ2-4; 7 positions match TRBD1. V was clipped by 4 bases and J by 1 base; unmatched bases: 13. CDR3 size: 18 residues. From germline, CDR1 is ENHRY and CDR2 SYGVKD.

The J gene is TRBJ2-2, the V gene TRBV5-1, with D hard to call. CDR3 length: 11 amino acids. Germline V lookup: CDR1 SGHRS, CDR2 YFSETQ. V dropped 4 bases and J dropped 6 bases, with 4 bases sitting between them. The CDR3 is CASSEAGELFF. Here the CDR3 DNA reads TGCGCCAGCAGCGAGGCCGGGGAGCTGTTTTTT.

This clone was counted a few times. V usage is TRBV14 and J usage is TRBJ1-1; perhaps TRBD1 as D (5 bases). The germline V gene encodes CDR1 SGHDN and CDR2 FVKESK. The CDR3 runs to 14 residues. V lost 1 base and J 5 bases, leaving 11 bases between the germline ends. CDR3 loop: CASSQGGGGTEAFF. The CDR3 nucleotides read TGTGCCAGCAGCCAAGGGGGGGGAGGGACTGAAGCTTTCTTT.

The J gene is TRBJ1-2, the V gene TRBV19; a weak D match, TRBD1 (5 bases). Germline V gene sequence: CDR1 LNHDA, CDR2 SQIVND (reference sequence). The CDR3 extends over 15 amino acids. The V end lost 2 bases, the J end lost 4 bases, and 14 bases lay between the germline ends. The CDR3 spells CASSIPGMGSYGYTF. In DNA, the CDR3 is TGTGCCAGTAGTATACCAGGGATGGGATCCTATGGCTACACCTTC. The whole variable domain, remainder taken from reference TRBV19 and TRBJ1-2, is DGGITQSPKYLFRKEGQNVTLSCEQNLNHDAMYWYRQDPGQGLRLIYYSQIVNDFQKGDIAEGYSVSREKKESFPLTVTSAQKNPTAFYLCASSIPGMGSYGYTFGSGTRLTVV.

The chain employs TRBV25-1 and TRBJ1-1, with D possibly matching TRBD1 (5 bases). This CDR3 is 13 amino acids long. V was cut by 1 base and J by 10 bases, with 13 bases left in between. Germline lookup yields CDR1 MGHDK and CDR2 SYGVNS. CDR3: CASSEWAQGTAFF. DNA of the CDR3: TGTGCCAGCAGTGAATGGGCCCAGGGTACAGCTTTCTTT.

V usage is TRBV19 and J usage is TRBJ1-5; 8 positions match TRBD1. The V gene's germline CDR1 is LNHDA and CDR2 SQIVND (reference sequence). J was trimmed by 7 bases and V by 7 bases; bases with no gene match: 9. CDR3 length: 14 amino acids. Here the CDR3 DNA reads TGTGCCAGTATTGACCACAGGGGGGGGCAGCCCCAGCATTTT. This codes for CASIDHRGGQPQHF.

The rearrangement links TRBV5-1 to TRBJ1-6, with D possibly being TRBD1 (6 bases). CDR3 size: 15 residues. Per germline, CDR1 SGHRS and CDR2 YFSETQ. V was cut by 3 bases and J by 4 bases, with 11 bases left in between. CDR3 sequence (DNA): TGCGCCAGCAGCTCCGGACAGACATATAATTCACCCCTCCACTTT. Residues: CASSSGQTYNSPLHF.

The genes are TRBV10-1 and TRBJ2-7; D not resolved. The V gene's germline CDR1 is WNHNN and CDR2 SYGVQD (reference sequence). V lost 6 bases, J lost 6 bases, and 12 bases lay in between. CDR3 length equals 12 residues. This CDR3 reads CASSDTYPEQYF. CDR3 nucleotides: TGCGCCAGCAGCGACACCTATCCCGAGCAGTACTTC.

This clone was observed a few times. CDR3 loop: CASSFLGTAPETQYF. CDR3 DNA sequence: TGTGCCAGCAGTTTCCTTGGGACAGCCCCAGAGACCCAGTACTTC. The chain carries TRBV28 and TRBJ2-5, with 7 bases matching TRBD1. This CDR3 is built from 15 residues. Germline V gives CDR1 MDHEN, CDR2 SYDVKM. The ends lost 3 bases at V and 4 bases at J; junction bases unmatched: 8.

The J gene is TRBJ2-2, the V gene TRBV18; D possibly corresponds to TRBD2 (5 bases). CDR1 is KGHSH and CDR2 is LQKENI in the germline V gene. This CDR3 has 14 amino acids. Trimming took 2 bases from V and 5 from J, leaving 9 bases between them. DNA of the CDR3: TGTGCCAGCTCACCAGTCCCGGGGACCGGGGAGCTGTTTTTT. This translates into CASSPVPGTGELFF.

The CDR3 region has the DNA TGTGCCAGCAGCCCCGGGGGGCTTCAAGAGACCCAGTACTTC. Its translation: CASSPGGLQETQYF. The V gene is TRBV5-4, the J gene TRBJ2-5; D perhaps matches TRBD2 (7 bases). Per germline, CDR1 SGHNT and CDR2 YYREEE (reference sequence). The V end was cut by 4 bases, the J end by 2 bases, with 12 bases between. This CDR3 has 14 amino acids. The whole variable domain, filled in from reference TRBV5-4 and TRBJ2-5, reads ETGVTQSPTHLIKTRGQQVTLRCSSQSGHNTVSWYQQALGQGPQFIFQYYREEENGRGNFPPRFSGLQFPNYSSELNVNALELDDSALYLCASSPGGLQETQYFGPGTRLLVL.

This clone appeared a single time. The chain carries TRBV5-1 and TRBJ2-1; TRBD1 matches at 7 bases. The germline V gene has CDR1 SGHRS and CDR2 YFSETQ. V lost 4 bases and J lost 2; bases outside the gene matches: 6. The CDR3 covers 15 residues. The CDR3 nucleotides read TGCGCCAGCAGCAGCACCGGGACAGCCTACAATGAGCAGTTCTTC. Protein product: CASSSTGTAYNEQFF.

The chain has TRBV11-2 and TRBJ2-7; D is perhaps TRBD2 (6 bases). Germline assignment: CDR1 SGHAT and CDR2 FQNNGV. The ends were cut back, 5 bases at V and 6 bases at J, with 20 bases in the middle. The CDR3 consists of 15 residues. The CDR3 reads CASSPEGLHAAEQYF. The DNA for the CDR3 is TGTGCCAGCAGCCCGGAGGGCCTACATGCGGCCGAGCAGTACTTC.

The gene calls are TRBV10-3 and TRBJ1-5; TRBD1 aligns across 10 bases. The V segment lost 10 bases and the J segment 2 bases; nucleotides outside the gene matches: 5. The CDR3 consists of 14 residues. Germline assignment: CDR1 ENHRY and CDR2 SYGVKD. CDR3 DNA sequence: TGTGCCACCCAGACAGGGGGCGGCAATCAGCCCCAGCATTTT. Protein sequence: CATQTGGGNQPQHF.

A few counts support this clone. The chain is built from TRBV19 and TRBJ1-1, with unresolved D. Trimming removed 6 bases at V and 4 bases at J, with 12 bases between. This CDR3 is built from 13 residues. Germline CDR1 reads LNHDA; CDR2 reads SQIVND (reference sequence). DNA of the CDR3: TGTGCCAGTAGCGGACCGGGAGGCACTGAAGCTTTCTTT. This gives the protein CASSGPGGTEAFF.

The rearrangement links TRBV7-2 to TRBJ2-5; possibly TRBD2 for D (6 bases). Trimming removed 7 bases at V and 5 bases at J, with 14 bases between. Germline V gene sequence: CDR1 SGHTA, CDR2 FQGNSA. The CDR3 extends over 13 amino acids. In nucleotides, the CDR3 is TGTGCCAGCAACCTGCGGGGTCAGGAGACCCAGTACTTC. It translates to CASNLRGQETQYF.